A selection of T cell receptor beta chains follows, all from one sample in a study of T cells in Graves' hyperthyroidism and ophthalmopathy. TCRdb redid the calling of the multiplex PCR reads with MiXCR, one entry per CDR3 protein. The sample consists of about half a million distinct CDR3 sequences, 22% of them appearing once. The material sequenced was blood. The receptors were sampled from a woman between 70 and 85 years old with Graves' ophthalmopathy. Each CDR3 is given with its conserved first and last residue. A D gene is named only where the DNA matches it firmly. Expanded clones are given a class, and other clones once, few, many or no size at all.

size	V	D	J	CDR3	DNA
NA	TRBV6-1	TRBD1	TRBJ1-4	CASSAGTGVEKLFF	TGTGCCAGCAGTGCCGGGACAGGGGTTGAAAAACTGTTTTTT
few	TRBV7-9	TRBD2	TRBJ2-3	CASSPTSGRVIDTQYF	TGTGCCAGCAGCCCAACTAGCGGGAGGGTTATAGATACGCAGTATTTT
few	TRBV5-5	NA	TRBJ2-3	CASSLARGRDTQYF	TGTGCCAGCAGCTTGGCCCGGGGGAGAGATACGCAGTATTTT
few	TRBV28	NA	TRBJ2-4	CASSSRRGMDIQYF	TGTGCCAGCAGTTCCCGGCGGGGAATGGACATTCAGTACTTC
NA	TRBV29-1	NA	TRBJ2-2	CSVEKGLPTGELFF	TGCAGCGTTGAAAAGGGACTCCCCACCGGGGAGCTGTTTTTT
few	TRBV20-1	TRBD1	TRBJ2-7	CSAARTGVNYEQYF	TGCAGTGCTGCCCGGACAGGGGTGAACTACGAGCAGTACTTC
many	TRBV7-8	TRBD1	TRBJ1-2	CASSPTGDYGYTF	TGTGCCAGTTCCCCGACAGGGGACTATGGCTACACCTTC
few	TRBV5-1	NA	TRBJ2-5	CASSSGGLTQETQYF	TGCGCCAGCAGCTCGGGTGGGCTTACCCAAGAGACCCAGTACTTC
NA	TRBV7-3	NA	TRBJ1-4	CASSLYGGRVTNEKLFF	TGTGCCAGCAGCTTGTATGGGGGCCGTGTAACTAATGAAAAACTGTTTTTT
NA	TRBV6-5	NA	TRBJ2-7	CASSFLGQGRGEQYF	TGTGCCAGCAGTTTTCTGGGGCAGGGTAGGGGCGAGCAGTACTTC
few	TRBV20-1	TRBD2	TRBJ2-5	CSAAPRLAGGETQYF	TGCAGTGCCGCTCCGAGACTAGCGGGAGGGGAGACCCAGTACTTC
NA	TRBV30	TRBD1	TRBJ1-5	CAWSKDRGIWQPQHF	TGTGCCTGGAGCAAAGACAGGGGGATATGGCAGCCCCAGCATTTT
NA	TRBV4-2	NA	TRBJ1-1	CASSQEAIRTDRNTEAFF	TGTGCCAGCAGCCAAGAAGCTATCAGGACAGATAGGAACACTGAAGCTTTCTTT
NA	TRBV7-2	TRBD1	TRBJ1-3	CASILGGTGGNTIYF	TGTGCCAGCATCCTGGGGGGGACAGGGGGAAACACCATATATTTT
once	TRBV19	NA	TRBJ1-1	CASSIGQVTGAFF	TGTGCCAGTAGTATAGGACAGGTCACTGGAGCTTTCTTT
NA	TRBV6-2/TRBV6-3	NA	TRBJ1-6	CASSYSSPWNSPLHF	TGTGCCAGCAGTTACAGCAGCCCTTGGAATTCACCCCTCCACTTT
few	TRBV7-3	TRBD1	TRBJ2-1	CASSPHGTGGNNEQFF	TGTGCCAGCAGCCCACACGGGACAGGGGGAAACAATGAGCAGTTCTTC
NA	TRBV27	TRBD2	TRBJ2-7	CASANGLANYEQYF	TGTGCCAGCGCCAACGGACTAGCGAATTACGAGCAGTACTTC
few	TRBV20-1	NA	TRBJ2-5	CSASSPPQETQYF	TGCAGTGCTAGTAGCCCTCCTCAAGAGACCCAGTACTTC
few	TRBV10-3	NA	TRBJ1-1	CAISETANTEAFF	TGTGCCATCAGTGAGACCGCGAACACTGAAGCTTTCTTT
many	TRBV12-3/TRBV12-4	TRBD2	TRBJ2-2	CASSFMLAGNTGELFF	TGTGCCAGCAGTTTTATGCTAGCGGGGAACACCGGGGAGCTGTTTTTT
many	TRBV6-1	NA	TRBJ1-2	CASSPPSDLKGYGYTF	TGTGCCAGCAGCCCGCCGAGCGATTTGAAGGGGTATGGCTACACCTTC
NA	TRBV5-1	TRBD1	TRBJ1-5	CASSLEGASGQPQHF	TGCGCCAGCAGCTTGGAGGGGGCTTCGGGTCAGCCCCAGCATTTT
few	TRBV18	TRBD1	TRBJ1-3	CASSPPGTVGNTIYF	TGTGCCAGCTCACCACCCGGGACAGTCGGAAACACCATATATTTT
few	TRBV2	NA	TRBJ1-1	CASKAENTEAFF	TGTGCCAGCAAGGCAGAGAACACTGAAGCTTTCTTT
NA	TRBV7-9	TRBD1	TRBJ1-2	CAGSSGQGDYGYTF	TGTGCCGGCAGTTCTGGACAGGGGGACTATGGCTACACCTTC
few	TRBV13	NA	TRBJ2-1	CASSPLRSGYYNEQFF	TGTGCCAGCAGCCCTCTAAGATCCGGGTACTACAATGAGCAGTTCTTC
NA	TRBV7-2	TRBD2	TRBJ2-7	CASSLAESGGVYEQYF	TGTGCCAGCAGCTTAGCTGAATCGGGGGGAGTCTACGAGCAGTACTTC
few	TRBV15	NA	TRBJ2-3	CATSRENRRGTQYF	TGTGCCACCAGCAGAGAAAACAGACGGGGGACGCAGTATTTT
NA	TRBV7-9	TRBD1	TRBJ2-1	CASSFSPGQGASNEQFF	TGTGCCAGCAGCTTCTCTCCGGGACAGGGGGCTTCCAATGAGCAGTTCTTC
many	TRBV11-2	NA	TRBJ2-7	CASSLDSTRGVYEQYF	TGTGCCAGCAGCTTAGATTCGACTAGAGGTGTCTACGAGCAGTACTTC
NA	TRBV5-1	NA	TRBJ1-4	CASSLDGTEIEKLFF	TGCGCCAGCAGCTTGGACGGCACCGAGATAGAAAAACTGTTTTTT
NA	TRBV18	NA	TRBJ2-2	CASSPFMVPEQVGELFF	TGTGCCAGCTCTCCATTCATGGTCCCTGAGCAGGTCGGGGAGCTGTTTTTT
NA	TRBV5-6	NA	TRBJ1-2	CASTPYDRTNYGYTF	TGTGCCAGCACCCCATATGACAGAACTAACTATGGCTACACCTTC
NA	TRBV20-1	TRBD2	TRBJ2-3	CSAVWISGNTDTQYF	TGCAGTGCTGTCTGGATAAGCGGGAACACAGATACGCAGTATTTT
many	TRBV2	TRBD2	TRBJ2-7	CASSVPPAGAYEQYF	TGTGCCAGCAGTGTACCCCCAGCGGGAGCCTACGAGCAGTACTTC